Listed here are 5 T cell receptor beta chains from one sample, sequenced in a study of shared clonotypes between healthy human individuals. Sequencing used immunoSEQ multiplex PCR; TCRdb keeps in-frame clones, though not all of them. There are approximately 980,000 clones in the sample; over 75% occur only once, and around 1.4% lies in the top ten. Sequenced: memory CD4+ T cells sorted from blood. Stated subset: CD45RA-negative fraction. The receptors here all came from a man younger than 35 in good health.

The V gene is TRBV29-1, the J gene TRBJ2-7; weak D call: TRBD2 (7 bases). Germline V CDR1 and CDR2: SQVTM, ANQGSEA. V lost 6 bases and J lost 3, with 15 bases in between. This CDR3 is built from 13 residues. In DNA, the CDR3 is TGCAGCGTCCGCGGGGGCCCTCTCTACGAGCAGTACTTC. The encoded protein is CSVRGGPLYEQYF.

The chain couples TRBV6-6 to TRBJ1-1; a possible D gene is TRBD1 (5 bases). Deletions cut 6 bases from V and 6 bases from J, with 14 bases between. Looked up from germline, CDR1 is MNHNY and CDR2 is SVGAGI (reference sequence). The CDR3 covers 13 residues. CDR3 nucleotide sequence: TGTGCCAGCAGCAAGATTCAGGGTGCTGAAGCTTTCTTT. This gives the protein CASSKIQGAEAFF.

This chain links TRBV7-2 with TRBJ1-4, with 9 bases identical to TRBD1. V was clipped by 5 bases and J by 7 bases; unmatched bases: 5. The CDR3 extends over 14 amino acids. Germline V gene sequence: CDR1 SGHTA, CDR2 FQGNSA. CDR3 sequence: CASSRGTGFEKLFF. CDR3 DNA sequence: TGTGCCAGCAGCCGCGGGACAGGGTTTGAAAAACTGTTTTTT. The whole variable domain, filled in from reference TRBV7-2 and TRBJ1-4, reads GAGVSQSPSNKVTEKGKDVELRCDPISGHTALYWYRQSLGQGLEFLIYFQGNSAPDKSGLPSDRFSAERTGGSVSTLTIQRTQQEDSAVYLCASSRGTGFEKLFFGSGTQLSVL.

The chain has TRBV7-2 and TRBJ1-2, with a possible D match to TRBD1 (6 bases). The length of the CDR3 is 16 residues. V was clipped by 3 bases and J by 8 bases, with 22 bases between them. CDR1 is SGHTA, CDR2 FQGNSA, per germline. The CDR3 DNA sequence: TGTGCCAGCAGCTTGGGGGGCTCGTTCGGTGGCGAGGGCTACACCTTC. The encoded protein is CASSLGGSFGGEGYTF.

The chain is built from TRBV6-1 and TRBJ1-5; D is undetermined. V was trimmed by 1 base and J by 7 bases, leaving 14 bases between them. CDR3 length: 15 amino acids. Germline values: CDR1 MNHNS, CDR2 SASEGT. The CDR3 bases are TGTGCCAGCAGTGAAGAACACGGGATAGGGCAGCCCCAGCATTTT. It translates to CASSEEHGIGQPQHF.